This TCR beta chain was recovered during a study of shared T cell receptors in the human thymus. The germline gives CDR1 SGHTA, CDR2 FQGNSA. Trimming took 5 bases from V and 1 from J, leaving 8 bases between them. CDR3 length equals 14 residues. Assay used: immunoSEQ multiplex PCR; TCRdb lists only in-frame clones, some missing. The sample holds 500,000 to 550,000 clones, about 84% seen once. Separately, the same data were catalogued under a study of human thymus T cells. This second study notes: Donation was from healthy Finnish infants who were having corrective surgery that addressed congenital heart defects. Related work found strong thymic repertoire overlap between unrelated individuals.

Sequences were obtained from thymocytes. This chain joins TRBV7-2 and TRBJ2-2; D is undetermined. The sequence was obtained from a boy under two years old with a congenital heart defect. The CDR3 spells CASSQAKNTGELFF. CDR3 coding DNA: TGTGCCAGCAGCCAGGCTAAGAACACCGGGGAGCTGTTTTTT.